The next 2 T cell receptor beta chains were all read from a single sample in a study of T-cell memory formation after mild COVID-19. MiXCR, applied by TCRdb to the 5' RACE reads, yields one record per CDR3 protein. In the table there are approximately 490,000 distinct CDR3 sequences, over 20% of which are singletons. The sample consisted of PBMCs or a T cell subset sorted from them (not recorded which). Every receptor here comes from an adult woman who had mild COVID-19 (a few samples of this study predate the infection). Cell type and time point are not known.

This clonotype was seen more than once but under ten times. This chain joins TRBV20-1 and TRBJ2-5; D gene ambiguous. CDR1 is DFQATT, CDR2 SNEGSKA, per germline (reference sequence). The CDR3 covers 12 residues. Trimming pared 4 bases from V and 0 bases from J, leaving 6 bases between. The CDR3 coding sequence is TGCAGTGCTACCCACCACCAAGAGACCCAGTACTTC. This sequence encodes CSATHHQETQYF.

This clonotype occurred a few times. The chain is built from TRBV30 and TRBJ2-7; possible D gene TRBD2, 7 bases. Between the trimmed V and J ends, which lost 2 bases and 5 bases, there was a span of 16 bases. This CDR3 contains 14 residues. In germline, CDR1 is GTSNPN, CDR2 SVGIG (reference sequence). The CDR3 bases are TGTGCCTGGAGTCTCTCAGGGGAGGGGGACGAGCAGTACTTC. Its translation: CAWSLSGEGDEQYF. The full variable domain, in which reference TRBV30 and TRBJ2-7 provide the parts outside the CDR3, is SQTIHQWPATLVQPVGSPLSLECTVEGTSNPNLYWYRQAAGRGLQLLFYSVGIGQISSEVPQNLSASRPQDRQFILSSKKLLLSDSGFYLCAWSLSGEGDEQYFGPGTRLTVT.